These 19 T cell receptor beta chains share one sample of origin, sequenced in a study of T-cell reconstitution after alpha-beta-depleted transplantation in children. Unique molecular identifiers were incorporated during preparation of the TCRbeta library. TCRdb itself ran the PCR reads through MiXCR, one entry per CDR3 protein. The table includes around 600,000 distinct CDR3 sequences, more than 20% detected once. The source was PBMCs, mostly from graft donor cells, collected 360 days after TCRalphabeta/CD19-depleted stem cell transplant. The receptors were sampled from a boy younger than two who had a stem cell transplant for acute myeloid leukemia, so the T cells may come from the graft donor.

This clonotype occurred many times. CDR3 sequence (DNA): TGTGCCAGCAGCACAACAGGGAGTAGCTCCTACAATGAGCAGTTCTTC. This codes for CASSTTGSSSYNEQFF. The chain recombines TRBV9 with TRBJ2-1, with D perhaps TRBD1 (6 bases). Trimming removed 4 bases at V and 0 bases at J, with 14 bases between. The CDR3 sequence is 16 residues long. The germline CDR1 and CDR2 sequences are SGDLS and YYNGEE.

This clonotype was observed a few times. This chain joins TRBV12-3 or TRBV12-4 and TRBJ1-2; 9 bases agree with TRBD1. The V segment lost 6 bases and the J segment 8 bases; nucleotides outside the gene matches: 10. The CDR3 covers 14 residues. CDR3 region: CASSPGDRAGGYTF. The CDR3 DNA sequence: TGTGCCAGCAGCCCTGGGGACAGGGCGGGCGGCTACACCTTC.

This clonotype was seen ten or more times. The rearrangement joins TRBV15 to TRBJ1-5; a possible D gene is TRBD1 (5 bases). There are 16 residues in the CDR3. The germline V and J ends were trimmed by 0 bases and 0 bases, with 9 bases remaining between them. Looked up from germline, CDR1 is LNHNV and CDR2 is YYDKDF (reference sequence). As DNA, the CDR3 is TGTGCCACCAGCAGAGATTGGGGCGGTAGCAATCAGCCCCAGCATTTT. It encodes CATSRDWGGSNQPQHF.

The chain is built from TRBV16 and TRBJ2-7, with a weak D call TRBD2 (6 bases). The CDR3 loop spans 15 amino acids. Germline V gene lookup returns CDR1 KGHSY and CDR2 FQNENV. The V gene lost 0 bases and the J gene lost 5 bases, with 14 bases spanning the gap. CDR3 sequence: CASSQSIRGSNEQYV. For the CDR3, the DNA is TGTGCCAGCAGCCAATCGATACGGGGGTCGAACGAGCAGTACGTC.

The table lists this clonotype with many counts. The chain has TRBV3-2 and TRBJ1-5. TRBV3-2 is a pseudogene locus. The CDR3 spans 13 residues. The CDR3 sequence is CASSRAINQPQHF. The DNA of the CDR3 is TGTGCCAGCAGCCGTGCCATCAATCAGCCCCAGCATTTT.

This clonotype appeared many times. V is TRBV27 and J is TRBJ2-7, with 7 bases matching TRBD2. Germline V CDR1 and CDR2: MNHEY, SMNVEV (reference sequence). J gave up 3 bases and V 4 bases, and 6 bases lay outside the gene matches. The CDR3 has 14 amino acids. This chain's CDR3 is CASSWGGNNYEQYF. CDR3 bases: TGTGCCAGCAGTTGGGGGGGAAACAACTACGAGCAGTACTTC.

The chain uses TRBV27 and TRBJ1-5; D not certain. The CDR3 sequence is 14 residues long. Trimming took 4 bases from V and 9 from J, leaving 16 bases between them. CDR1 MNHEY and CDR2 SMNVEV come from the germline V gene (reference sequence). CDR3 in DNA: TGTGCCAGCAGTTCATTGCAGAACCAAGGGCCCCAGCATTTT. Translated: CASSSLQNQGPQHF.

The table lists this clonotype with a few counts. This chain joins TRBV7-2 and TRBJ2-7; 7 bases match TRBD1. The V gene's germline CDR1 is SGHTA and CDR2 FQGNSA. The junction had 2 bases not matched to a gene; V was cut back by 0 bases and J by 6 bases. The CDR3 is made up of 13 amino acids. Here the CDR3 reads CASSLAGQSEQYV. For the CDR3, the DNA is TGTGCCAGCAGCTTAGCGGGACAGAGCGAGCAGTACGTC.

V is TRBV7-8 and J is TRBJ2-3; 9 bases line up with TRBD1. CDR1 SGHVS and CDR2 FQNEAQ come from the germline V gene. The CDR3 consists of 17 residues. Trimming took 0 bases from V and 2 from J; bases not matched to a gene: 6. CDR3 nucleotide sequence: TGTGCCAGCAGCTTAGCGGGGACAGGGTATATCACAGATACGCAGTATTTT. This translates into CASSLAGTGYITDTQYF.

This clonotype was counted at least ten times. The V gene is TRBV10-3, the J gene TRBJ2-5; 11 bases agree with TRBD2. V shed 3 bases, J shed 3 bases, and the junction held 3 bases outside the gene matches. The length of the CDR3 is 15 residues. The germline gives CDR1 ENHRY, CDR2 SYGVKD. CDR3 sequence: CAISDILAGEETQYF. In DNA form, the CDR3 reads TGTGCCATCAGTGATATACTAGCGGGGGAAGAGACCCAGTACTTC.

The chain couples TRBV28 to TRBJ2-1, with TRBD2 identical over 10 bases. Trimming cost V 6 bases and J 0 bases; bases outside gene matches: 17. This CDR3 comprises 20 residues. Germline-derived CDR1 and CDR2 are MDHEN and SYDVKM. Here the CDR3 DNA reads TGTGCCAGCAGATTGACCCCGACCCGACTAGCGGGTAGCTCCTACAATGAGCAGTTCTTC. Its translation is CASRLTPTRLAGSSYNEQFF.

This chain links TRBV20-1 with TRBJ2-7; the match to TRBD1 covers 7 bases. V was pared by 7 bases and J by 4 bases, with 16 bases of the junction left unmatched. This CDR3 comprises 15 residues. CDR1 and CDR2 from the germline V gene are DFQATT and SNEGSKA (reference sequence). CDR3 nucleotides: TGCAGTGTAGGAGACAGGGCTATCCGCTCTTACGAGCAGTACTTC. Its translation: CSVGDRAIRSYEQYF.

V is TRBV6-5 and J is TRBJ2-6; possibly TRBD2 for D (7 bases). The CDR3 is made up of 15 amino acids. In germline, CDR1 is MNHEY, CDR2 SVGAGI. Trimming left V 5 bases short and J 4 bases short, with 12 bases between. The CDR3 nucleotides are TGTGCCAGCAGTCCCGGGGGGACAGGGGCCAACGTCCTGACTTTC. This translates into CASSPGGTGANVLTF.

Many counts were recorded for this clonotype. The J gene is TRBJ2-1, the V gene TRBV7-9, with TRBD2 matching over 9 bases. Germline loops: CDR1 SEHNR, CDR2 FQNEAQ (reference sequence). The CDR3 has 16 amino acids. The V and J ends lost 5 bases and 6 bases, in that order; junction bases with no gene match: 11. In DNA form, the CDR3 reads TGTGCCAGCAGCCCACTAGCGGGTGGGATTATCAATGAGCAGTTCTTC. Translating gives CASSPLAGGIINEQFF.

This clonotype was recorded a few times. The chain combines TRBV20-1 with TRBJ2-3; D gene uncertain. The CDR3 totals 14 residues. Trimming removed 5 bases at V and 1 base at J, with 13 bases between. CDR1 is DFQATT, CDR2 SNEGSKA, per germline (reference sequence). The CDR3 here is CSAPRSPRTDTQYF. Written as DNA, the CDR3 is TGCAGTGCTCCCCGGAGTCCCCGCACAGATACGCAGTATTTT.

In its sample, this clonotype was seen a few times. The chain has TRBV20-1 and TRBJ2-7; the D is unclear. Trimming stripped 2 bases from V and 0 bases from J, with 8 bases between. Germline V gene lookup returns CDR1 DFQATT and CDR2 SNEGSKA (reference sequence). The length of the CDR3 is 13 residues. The CDR3, as DNA: TGCAGTGCTAGACAGGACGGCTCCTACGAGCAGTACGTC. Encoded protein: CSARQDGSYEQYV.

The rearrangement uses TRBV5-8 and TRBJ1-4; 7 bases are shared with TRBD1. Germline V gives CDR1 SGHTS, CDR2 YDEGEE. This CDR3 has 13 residues. Trimming cost V 7 bases and J 6 bases; bases outside gene matches: 6. The CDR3 protein is CASEDRDHEKLFF. As DNA, the CDR3 is TGTGCCAGCGAAGACAGGGACCATGAAAAACTGTTTTTT.

The genes are TRBV6-5 and TRBJ2-5; 10 nucleotides agree with TRBD1. The V gene's germline CDR1 is MNHEY and CDR2 SVGAGI. The CDR3 extends over 16 amino acids. V lost 0 bases and J lost 4; bases outside the gene matches: 5. CDR3 DNA sequence: TGTGCCAGCAGTTACTCTAAAGGGGACAGGGGAGAGACCCAGTACTTC. Its protein product is CASSYSKGDRGETQYF.

A few counts support this clonotype. The chain joins TRBV10-3 to TRBJ2-5; either TRBD1 or TRBD2 may fit D (5 bases each). Trimming removed 9 bases at V and 1 base at J, with 24 bases between. This CDR3 contains 17 residues. The germline V gene has CDR1 ENHRY and CDR2 SYGVKD. The CDR3 sequence is CAISLIHPGTLQETQYF. The CDR3 DNA sequence: TGTGCCATTAGCCTAATACACCCCGGGACGCTCCAAGAGACCCAGTACTTC.